This T cell receptor beta chain was found in a study of Ad26.COV2.S vaccination and SARS-CoV-2 variants. At the level of the study: Intramuscular Ad26.COV2.S doses were given once or twice, 56 days apart. Notes on the study in general: Vaccinees displayed broader spike-specific TCR repertoires than placebo recipients.

Of note for this clone: The antigen is not known.

Generated by immunoSEQ multiplex PCR, the TCRdb table keeps only in-frame clones and is missing some. The sample holds approximately 400,000 clones, roughly 84% seen once. Per germline, CDR1 ENHRY and CDR2 SYGVKD. The CDR3 extends over 17 amino acids. V lost 3 bases, J lost 4 bases, and 19 bases lay in between. The treatment here: 15 to 20 received Ad26.COV2.S at low or high dose, single or two shots; 5 received placebo; per-sample allocation not given. Day 63 after the first vaccine or placebo injection was the time point for sampling. Built on an Ad26 vector, the vaccine expressed Wuhan-strain SARS-CoV-2 spike.

The V and J genes are TRBV10-3 and TRBJ2-1; perhaps TRBD2 as D (7 bases). The sample here was peripheral blood, taken in a trial of Ad26.COV2.S vaccine versus placebo. This clonotype originated in a person between 18 and 65 years old who received the Ad26.COV2.S COVID-19 vaccine or a placebo. Here the CDR3 DNA reads TGTGCCATCAGTGATGGGGGGGGCGGACCCCTTTACAATGAGCAGTTCTTC. Its protein is CAISDGGGGPLYNEQFF.